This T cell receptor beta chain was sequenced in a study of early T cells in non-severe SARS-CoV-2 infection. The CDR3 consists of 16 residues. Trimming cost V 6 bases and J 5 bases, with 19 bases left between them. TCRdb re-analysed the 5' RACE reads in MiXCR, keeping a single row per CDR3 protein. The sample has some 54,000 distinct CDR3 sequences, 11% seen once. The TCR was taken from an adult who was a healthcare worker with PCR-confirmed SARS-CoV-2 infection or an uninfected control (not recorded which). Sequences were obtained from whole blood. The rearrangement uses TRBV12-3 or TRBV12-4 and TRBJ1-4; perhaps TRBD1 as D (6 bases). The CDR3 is CASRTNREGGNEKLFF. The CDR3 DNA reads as TGTGCCAGCAGGACAAACAGGGAAGGAGGGAATGAAAAACTGTTTTTT.